The 27 T cell receptor beta chains given below trace back to one sample, sequenced in a study of human T cells and chemical hapten exposure. TCRdb itself ran the RACE reads through MiXCR, one entry per CDR3 protein. The table has about 64,000 distinct CDR3 sequences, about 11% seen once. Regarding time point: pre-sensitization, week 0. Noted treatment: therapeutic diphenylcyclopropenone sensitization with weekly scalp DPC. Sequencing was performed on whole blood, taken in connection with sensitization to the hapten diphenylcyclopropenone (DPC). Every receptor here comes from a woman aged 40 to 50 with alopecia areata. Some clones in this sample may be carry-over from other donors' samples.

As DNA, the CDR3 is TGTGCCAGCACTCAACAAACTCCGGGACTAGAAATGAATACGCAGTATTTT. The encoded protein is CASTQQTPGLEMNTQYF. This chain uses TRBV3-1 with TRBJ2-3; TRBD2 matches 8 bases. Germline CDR1 LGHDT, CDR2 YNNKEL (reference sequence). This CDR3 is 17 amino acids long. The V segment lost 7 bases and the J segment 7 bases; nucleotides outside the gene matches: 19.

This clonotype was recorded at least ten times. This rearrangement joins TRBV6-2 or TRBV6-3 to TRBJ2-6, with TRBD2 matching 8 bases. J gave up 2 bases and V 8 bases, and 8 bases lay outside the gene matches. The germline V gene has CDR1 MNHEY and CDR2 SVGEGT. The CDR3 has 16 residues. The CDR3 DNA reads TGTGCCAGCTCCCCCGGGACTAGAACTGGGGCCAACGTCCTGACTTTC. Residues: CASSPGTRTGANVLTF.

On this clonotype: This may arise from a read error, as a much more abundant clone is one base away. The chain carries TRBV6-5 and TRBJ2-5, with TRBD1 as a possible D gene (6 bases). Trimming took off 7 bases at V and 1 base at J, with 10 bases between the two ends. The CDR3 contains 13 residues. Germline loops: CDR1 MNHEY, CDR2 SVGAGI. The CDR3 region is CASNQGGQETQYF. Written as DNA, the CDR3 is TGTGCCAGCAACCAAGGGGGCCAAGAGACCCAGTACTTC.

The table lists this clonotype with a count of one. V gene TRBV28 combines with J gene TRBJ2-7, with 8 bases fitting TRBD2. Germline lookup yields CDR1 MDHEN and CDR2 SYDVKM. This CDR3 contains 14 residues. The ends lost 6 bases at V and 6 bases at J; junction bases unmatched: 10. This CDR3 is CASSSGLGRSEQYF. The CDR3 region has the DNA TGTGCCAGCAGCTCGGGACTAGGGAGGAGCGAGCAGTACTTC. The full variable domain, with the rest looked up from reference TRBV28 and TRBJ2-7, is DVKVTQSSRYLVKRTGEKVFLECVQDMDHENMFWYRQDPGLGLRLIYFSYDVKMKEKGDIPEGYSVSREKKERFSLILESASTNQTSMYLCASSSGLGRSEQYFGPGTRLTVT.

This clonotype turned up a few times. V and J are TRBV6-1 and TRBJ1-1, with 12 nucleotides matching TRBD1. With V trimmed by 7 bases and J by 0 bases, 6 bases remained unmatched. Looked up from germline, CDR1 is MNHNS and CDR2 is SASEGT. There are 16 residues in the CDR3. The CDR3 is CASTGTGGAVNTEAFF. DNA for the CDR3: TGTGCCAGCACTGGGACAGGGGGCGCCGTGAACACTGAAGCTTTCTTT.

The chain joins TRBV4-2 to TRBJ2-1, with TRBD1 identical over 7 bases. The junction had 2 bases not matched to a gene; V was cut back by 0 bases and J by 9 bases. The CDR3 is made up of 13 amino acids. Germline CDR1 and CDR2: LGHNA and YNFKEQ. The CDR3 DNA reads as TGTGCCAGCAGCCAAGATAGACAGGGTGAGCAGTTCTTC. Protein product: CASSQDRQGEQFF.

This clonotype was seen many times. The CDR3 region is CASSKNQGANQPQHF. In DNA, the CDR3 is TGTGCCAGCAGCAAAAATCAGGGGGCAAATCAGCCCCAGCATTTT. The rearrangement uses TRBV12-3 or TRBV12-4 and TRBJ1-5, with 8 bases lining up with TRBD1. The CDR3 runs to 15 residues. The J segment lost 4 bases and the V segment lost 6 bases, leaving 8 bases of the junction unmatched.

The chain employs TRBV4-3 and TRBJ2-7; TRBD2 is a possible D gene (5 bases). The CDR3 consists of 13 residues. V gave up 4 bases and J gave up 6 bases, with 13 bases separating them. Germline values: CDR1 LGHNA, CDR2 YSLEER. The CDR3: CASSPNPTSEQYF. CDR3 sequence (DNA): TGCGCCAGCAGCCCAAACCCAACTAGCGAGCAGTACTTC.

This clonotype has at least ten counts. This rearrangement joins TRBV7-9 to TRBJ2-3; D is undetermined. CDR1 is SEHNR, CDR2 FQNEAQ, per germline (reference sequence). Deletions cut 5 bases from V and 1 base from J, with 4 bases between. This CDR3 is 12 amino acids long. The CDR3 here is CASSGGTDTQYF. The CDR3 coding sequence is TGTGCCAGCAGCGGTGGCACAGATACGCAGTATTTT.

This clonotype appeared a few times. V gene TRBV20-1 combines with J gene TRBJ1-6; perhaps TRBD1 as D (5 bases). Germline-derived CDR1 and CDR2 are DFQATT and SNEGSKA (reference sequence). V dropped 4 bases and J dropped 4 bases, with 14 bases sitting between them. The CDR3 loop spans 15 amino acids. CDR3: CSATHGTAYNSPLHF. CDR3 DNA: TGCAGTGCTACCCACGGGACCGCGTATAATTCACCCCTCCACTTT.

At least ten counts were recorded for this clonotype. V usage is TRBV7-6 and J usage is TRBJ2-5; a weak D match, TRBD2 (6 bases). V lost 6 bases and J lost 4, with 15 bases in between. CDR1 SGHVS and CDR2 FNYEAQ come from the germline V gene. CDR3 length: 14 residues. In DNA, the CDR3 is TGTGCCAGCAGTGGCATGGGGCGGGGAGAGACCCAGTACTTC. It specifies CASSGMGRGETQYF.

This clonotype has at least ten counts. This chain joins TRBV11-2 and TRBJ2-2; 8 positions match TRBD2. Germline lookup yields CDR1 SGHAT and CDR2 FQNNGV. This CDR3 is 17 amino acids long. The trim removed 5 bases at V and 10 bases at J, leaving 18 bases unmatched. The chain's CDR3 is CASSPVWSGTRGEELFF. DNA for the CDR3: TGTGCCAGCAGCCCTGTATGGTCCGGGACTAGGGGGGAGGAGCTGTTTTTT.

Many counts were recorded for this clonotype. The genes are TRBV6-5 and TRBJ2-2; D is unresolved. The length of the CDR3 is 14 residues. CDR1 MNHEY and CDR2 SVGAGI come from the germline V gene. Trimming pared 6 bases from V and 0 bases from J, leaving 8 bases between. CDR3 sequence (DNA): TGTGCCAGCAGGCCCAGGACGAACACCGGGGAGCTGTTTTTT. Protein sequence: CASRPRTNTGELFF.

This clonotype was picked up many times. The V and J genes are TRBV7-9 and TRBJ2-2, with TRBD2 matching over 7 bases. The CDR3 extends over 16 amino acids. CDR1 SEHNR and CDR2 FQNEAQ come from the germline V gene (reference sequence). V lost 4 bases to trimming and J lost 3 bases; unmatched junction nucleotides: 8. The CDR3 coding sequence is TGTGCCAGCAGCTCGACTAGCCCGAGGGACACCGGGGAGCTGTTTTTT. Translated, it gives CASSSTSPRDTGELFF.

In regard to this clonotype: One junction end disagrees with the germline gene, perhaps due to a read error. The V and J genes are TRBV2 and TRBJ1-4; D perhaps matches TRBD1 (6 bases). Germline V gene lookup returns CDR1 SNHLY and CDR2 FYNNEI. This CDR3 comprises 15 residues. CDR3 loop: CAGSEQGRSNEKLFF. The CDR3 coding sequence is TGTGCCGGCAGTGAACAGGGCAGGTCGAATGAAAAACTGTTTTTT.

In this sample, this clonotype turned up a few times. The rearrangement uses TRBV11-3 and TRBJ2-3; D might be TRBD1 or TRBD2, each matching 6 bases. The CDR3 extends over 14 amino acids. Deletions cut 4 bases from V and 8 bases from J, with 16 bases between. Germline-derived CDR1 and CDR2 are SGHNT and YENEEA. The CDR3 DNA reads as TGTGCCAGCAGCTCGGAGCGTAAGGGGGGTACGCAGTATTTT. Translating gives CASSSERKGGTQYF.

This clonotype was recorded a few times. V usage is TRBV12-3 or TRBV12-4 and J usage is TRBJ2-7, with 9 nucleotides matching TRBD1. V lost 5 bases and J lost 6; bases outside the gene matches: 5. CDR3 length equals 13 residues. DNA for the CDR3: TGTGCCAGCAGTCGACGGGGACAGGGCGAGCAGTACTTC. Protein: CASSRRGQGEQYF.

This clonotype was seen repeatedly, ten times or more. V is TRBV6-6 and J is TRBJ2-1; no reliable D call. This CDR3 contains 11 residues. The germline gives CDR1 MNHNY, CDR2 SVGAGI (reference sequence). V was trimmed by 1 base and J by 9 bases, leaving 4 bases between them. CDR3 in amino acids: CASSYLGEQFF. The CDR3 DNA sequence: TGTGCCAGCAGTTACTTAGGTGAGCAGTTCTTC.

The chain joins TRBV27 to TRBJ1-1; the D gene is possibly TRBD1 (5 bases). CDR1 and CDR2 from the germline V gene are MNHEY and SMNVEV (reference sequence). This CDR3 region has 14 residues. Trimming shortened V by 7 bases and J by 1 base, and 13 bases separated the two germline ends. The CDR3 region has the DNA TGTGCCAGCAAGGAAGACAGACCGAACACTGAAGCTTTCTTT. It is translated as CASKEDRPNTEAFF.

The chain couples TRBV9 to TRBJ2-1; TRBD2 matches 15 bases. The germline CDR1 and CDR2 sequences are SGDLS and YYNGEE. The ends lost 4 bases at V and 9 bases at J; junction bases unmatched: 8. CDR3 length equals 16 residues. The CDR3 DNA reads as TGTGCCAGCAGCCCCGGACTAGCGGGAGGGCCGAGTGAGCAGTTCTTC. Its translation: CASSPGLAGGPSEQFF.

In DNA form, the CDR3 reads TGTGCCAGCAGCTTAGCGCGGAGCTGGGTCCAAGAGACCCAGTACTTC. Its translation is CASSLARSWVQETQYF. This chain connects TRBV7-2 to TRBJ2-5; D is unclear. Germline loops: CDR1 SGHTA, CDR2 FQGNSA. The CDR3 runs to 16 residues. V lost 0 bases, J lost 1 base, and 12 bases lay in between.

This clonotype has ten or more counts. This rearrangement joins TRBV7-3 to TRBJ2-5; tentative D call: TRBD1 (6 bases). The CDR3 consists of 14 residues. The germline gives CDR1 SGHTA, CDR2 FQGTGA. The V gene lost 1 base and the J gene lost 1 base, with 7 bases spanning the gap. The CDR3 DNA is TGTGCCAGCAGCTTAAGGGGGCTCCAAGAGACCCAGTACTTC. It yields the protein CASSLRGLQETQYF.

The rearrangement links TRBV12-3 or TRBV12-4 to TRBJ2-5, with D perhaps matching TRBD1 (5 bases). V lost 5 bases to trimming and J lost 4 bases, with 17 bases between them. The CDR3 runs to 15 residues. DNA of the CDR3: TGTGCCAGCAGTAGGTTGGGGCAAGTGGGAGAGACCCAGTACTTC. Amino acids: CASSRLGQVGETQYF.

Ten or more counts support this clonotype. The V and J genes are TRBV12-3 or TRBV12-4 and TRBJ1-2; possibly TRBD1 for D (5 bases). V gave up 3 bases and J gave up 1 base, with 12 bases separating them. The CDR3 has 15 amino acids. Here the CDR3 reads CASSFGAAVNYGYTF. The CDR3 nucleotides are TGTGCCAGCAGTTTTGGGGCCGCTGTTAACTATGGCTACACCTTC.

This clonotype was seen a handful of times. This chain uses TRBV30 with TRBJ2-5, with D possibly being TRBD2 (6 bases). The ends were cut back, 4 bases at V and 5 bases at J, with 14 bases in the middle. Germline loops: CDR1 GTSNPN, CDR2 SVGIG (reference sequence). The CDR3 loop spans 13 amino acids. CDR3 protein: CAWKAGPGETQYF. DNA of the CDR3: TGTGCCTGGAAAGCGGGCCCGGGGGAGACCCAGTACTTC.

In its sample, this clonotype was seen many times. The chain links TRBV7-9 to TRBJ2-2; 10 positions agree with TRBD2. The junction had 3 bases not matched to a gene; V was cut back by 5 bases and J by 6 bases. Germline V gives CDR1 SEHNR, CDR2 FQNEAQ (reference sequence). There are 14 residues in the CDR3. This CDR3 reads CASSRTSGAGELFF. The CDR3 coding sequence is TGTGCCAGCAGCCGCACTAGCGGGGCCGGGGAGCTGTTTTTT.

The chain is built from TRBV29-1 and TRBJ2-7, with a tentative D call TRBD1 (5 bases). V dropped 8 bases and J dropped 1 base, with 12 bases sitting between them. The CDR3 has 12 amino acids. Germline loops: CDR1 SQVTM, CDR2 ANQGSEA. As DNA, the CDR3 is TGCAGCTTTTCCCAGGGTTCCTACGAGCAGTACTTC. This gives the protein CSFSQGSYEQYF.